This T cell receptor beta chain was recovered during a study of blood T cell repertoires in COVID-19. The V gene's germline CDR1 is SGHTA and CDR2 FQGTGA. V lost 5 bases, J lost 1 base, and 4 bases stayed unmatched. The CDR3 length is 15 residues. The assay was immunoSEQ multiplex PCR, and TCRdb's table has in-frame clones only and misses some. The repertoire holds about 68,000 clones, with roughly 85% as singletons. Sequencing was carried out using peripheral blood. This TCR was recovered from a man aged 25 to 40 with acute or convalescent COVID-19. The V and J genes are TRBV7-3 and TRBJ2-2, with 7 bases aligning to TRBD1. CDR3 nucleotides: TGTGCCAGCAGCCCTGGGGACAGGAACACCGGGGAGCTGTTTTTT. As protein: CASSPGDRNTGELFF.